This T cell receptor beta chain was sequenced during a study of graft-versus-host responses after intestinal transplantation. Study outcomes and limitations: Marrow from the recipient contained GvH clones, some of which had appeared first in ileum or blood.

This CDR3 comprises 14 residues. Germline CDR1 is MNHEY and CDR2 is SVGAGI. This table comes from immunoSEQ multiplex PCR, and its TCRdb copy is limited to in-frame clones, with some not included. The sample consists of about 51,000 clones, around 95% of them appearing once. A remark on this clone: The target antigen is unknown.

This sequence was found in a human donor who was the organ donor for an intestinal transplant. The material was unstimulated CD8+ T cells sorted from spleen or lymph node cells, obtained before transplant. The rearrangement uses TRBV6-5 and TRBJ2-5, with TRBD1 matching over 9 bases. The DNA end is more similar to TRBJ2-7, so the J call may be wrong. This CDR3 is CASRPGQGHYEQYF. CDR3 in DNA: TGTGCCAGCAGGCCGGGACAGGGCCACTACGAGCAGTACTTC.